This T cell receptor (beta chain) was found in a study of blood T cell repertoires in COVID-19. For the study at large: Samples of COVID-19 (acute and convalescent) were obtained from the United States, Italy and Spain. From T cells, B-cell-depleted T cells, or PBMCs came the material, which was cDNA or gDNA.

In the original analysis: Using reference gene primer amplification, nucleated cell counts were estimated. Some clones are missing from TCRdb's copy, which holds only in-frame ones; the method was immunoSEQ multiplex PCR. The DNA gave D and trimming, while V, J and clone size come from that table. In the table there are about 35,000 clones, roughly four fifths of which are singletons. Looked up from germline, CDR1 is GTSNPN and CDR2 is SVGIG (reference sequence). The CDR3 spans 13 residues. Trimming left V 1 base short and J 4 bases short, with 11 bases between. The sequencing sample was made of peripheral blood. The chain uses TRBV30 and TRBJ2-7; TRBD1 might be the D (6 bases). The origin of this receptor is an elderly man with active or convalescent COVID-19. As DNA, the CDR3 is TGTGCCTGGAGTGACGAGGGGGAGTACGAGCAGTACTTC. This gives the protein CAWSDEGEYEQYF.